This TCR beta chain was obtained from a study of blood T cell repertoires in COVID-19. Study-wide background: Acute and convalescent COVID-19 samples came from the United States, Italy and Spain.

Method: immunoSEQ multiplex PCR; TCRdb's copy keeps in-frame clones and lacks some. This sample has about 220,000 clones, with more than 85% found just once. This CDR3 has 12 amino acids. Germline assignment: CDR1 LNHDA and CDR2 SQIVND (reference sequence). V was cut by 4 bases and J by 7 bases, with 8 bases left in between. The receptor was derived from a man in his forties or fifties with active or convalescent COVID-19. The chain is built from TRBV19 and TRBJ2-4; a possible D gene is TRBD1 (5 bases). The specimen was peripheral blood. The CDR3 protein is CASSKTANIQYF. The CDR3 DNA reads as TGTGCCAGTAGTAAGACAGCTAACATTCAGTACTTC.